This TCR beta chain was recorded in a study of blood T cell repertoires in COVID-19. The repertoire was sequenced with immunoSEQ multiplex PCR; TCRdb's copy has only in-frame clones and lacks some. This sample has under 200,000 clones, with roughly 89% found just once. The CDR3 runs 14 residues. Germline V gene data show CDR1 as SGHRS and CDR2 as YFSETQ. Comment on this clone: One junction end disagrees with the germline gene, perhaps due to a read error.

Sequencing was done on a sample of peripheral blood. This clonotype was obtained from a woman in her 70s with COVID-19, enrolled during active disease. The chain combines TRBV5-1 with TRBJ2-7, with TRBD1 matching over 9 bases. Written as DNA, the CDR3 is TGCGCCAGCGGCAGGGGACAGGGCTCCTTCGAGCAGTACTTC. This sequence encodes CASGRGQGSFEQYF. The entire variable domain, with the rest obtained from reference TRBV5-1 and TRBJ2-7, is as follows: KAGVTQTPRYLIKTRGQQVTLSCSPISGHRSVSWYQQTPGQGLQFLFEYFSETQRNKGNFPGRFSGRQFSNSRSEMNVSTLELGDSALYLCASGRGQGSFEQYFGPGTRLTVT.